This T cell receptor (beta chain) was captured in a study of CD8+CD57+ T cells in acquired aplastic anemia. Study overall: The DNA of sorted CD4+ and CD8+ cells averaged roughly 3 ug. Healthy donors had, on average, approximately 11 million reads for their CD4+ cells.

This clonotype has at least ten counts. Its target is unknown. For CDR3 and TCR beta VDJ profiling, genomic DNA was the template used. Each CDR3 protein gets one entry after TCRdb re-called the reads with MiXCR. The sample lists over 200,000 distinct CDR3 sequences; 60% to 65% were seen once. Study-wide points: The study identified 25 to 30 CD8+ CDR3 sequences shared by patients and controls. Any difference that existed in CD8+ Simpson's diversity between patients and controls was not significant.

The CDR3 spans 15 residues. With 2 bases removed from V and 3 bases from J, the gap between germline ends came to 13 bases. Germline CDR1 MNHNS, CDR2 SASEGT. The chain is built from TRBV6-1 and TRBJ1-2; TRBD1 might be the D (5 bases). The sequencing input was sorted CD4+, CD8+, or CD8+CD57+ T cells (not recorded which) from PBMCs. The clonotype originates from a human donor in good health. In DNA, the CDR3 is TGTGCCAGCAGTGAATTTTGGGGGTCTGACTATGGCTACACCTTC. Its protein product is CASSEFWGSDYGYTF.